This T cell receptor beta chain was documented in a study of blood T cell repertoires in COVID-19. Across the study: Specimens from acute and convalescent COVID-19 originated in the United States, Italy and Spain. From T cells, B-cell-depleted T cells, or PBMCs came the material, which was cDNA or gDNA.

In the authors' workflow: Estimates of nucleated cell counts were drawn from the amplification of reference gene primers. Measured with immunoSEQ multiplex PCR; TCRdb has only the in-frame clones, and not every one. V, J and clone size are those of that table, while D and trimming were read from the DNA. This sample has 140,000 to 150,000 clones, with just under 80% found just once. Germline lookup yields CDR1 SGHVS and CDR2 FQNEAQ. Trimming cost V 0 bases and J 0 bases; bases outside gene matches: 3. The CDR3 is made up of 16 amino acids. The receptor's source is a woman between 55 and 75 years old with acute or convalescent COVID-19. Sequencing was done on a sample of peripheral blood. The chain links TRBV7-8 to TRBJ1-1; 8 bases are a match to TRBD1. The CDR3 region has the DNA TGTGCCAGCAGCTTAGCCAGGGGGCGGGTGAACACTGAAGCTTTCTTT. This codes for CASSLARGRVNTEAFF.